The 24 T cell receptor beta chains below all came from one sample that was sequenced in a study of early T cells in non-severe SARS-CoV-2 infection. TCRdb analysed the 5' RACE reads with MiXCR anew, one entry per CDR3 protein. There are 95,000 to 100,000 distinct CDR3 sequences in the sample; 13% occur only once, and about 2.1% lies in the top ten. Material: whole blood. The source of these receptors is an adult who was a healthcare worker with PCR-confirmed SARS-CoV-2 infection or an uninfected control (not recorded which).

In its sample, this clonotype was seen once. A read error is likely, as this CDR3 ends without the conserved phenylalanine or tryptophan. The CDR3 sequence is CATSTLTGEHDNEQFL. The CDR3 DNA is TGTGCCACCAGTACTCTCACGGGGGAGCACGACAATGAGCAGTTCCTC. The rearrangement links TRBV24-1 to TRBJ2-1, with D possibly matching TRBD2 (6 bases). V dropped 6 bases and J dropped 5 bases, with 19 bases sitting between them. Germline V gene sequence: CDR1 KGHDR, CDR2 SFDVKD. CDR3 length: 16 amino acids.

This clonotype was recorded many times. The V call is TRBV5-4, the J call TRBJ2-2; D is unclear. The V gene's germline CDR1 is SGHNT and CDR2 YYREEE (reference sequence). This CDR3 has 13 residues. Trimming left V 0 bases short and J 7 bases short, with 7 bases between. In DNA form, the CDR3 reads TGTGCCAGCAGCTTGGCAGGATACGGGGAGCTGTTTTTT. It specifies CASSLAGYGELFF.

This clonotype was recorded at least ten times. This chain links TRBV6-1 with TRBJ1-6, with 9 bases matching TRBD1. Germline CDR1 MNHNS, CDR2 SASEGT. Trimming cost V 4 bases and J 10 bases; bases outside gene matches: 11. The CDR3 totals 16 residues. CDR3 loop: CASSAESGTGTSPLHF. In DNA, the CDR3 is TGTGCCAGCAGTGCAGAGAGTGGGACAGGGACATCACCCCTCCACTTT.

This clonotype showed up many times. This chain connects TRBV7-8 to TRBJ2-7, with D maybe TRBD1 (5 bases). V was cut by 1 base and J by 2 bases, with 9 bases left in between. Germline CDR1 is SGHVS and CDR2 is FQNEAQ. The CDR3 has 14 residues. CDR3 sequence (DNA): TGTGCCAGCAGCTTAGAAGCAGGGCCCTACGAGCAGTACTTC. Its protein is CASSLEAGPYEQYF. The complete variable domain, with remaining parts taken from reference TRBV7-8 and TRBJ2-7, reads GAGVSQSPRYKVAKRGQDVALRCDPISGHVSLFWYQQALGQGPEFLTYFQNEAQLDKSGLPSDRFFAERPEGSVSTLKIQRTQQEDSAVYLCASSLEAGPYEQYFGPGTRLTVT.

The table lists this clonotype with many counts. J is TRBJ2-5 and V is TRBV12-3 or TRBV12-4, with 8 bases matching TRBD1. Trimming took 6 bases from V and 4 from J; bases not matched to a gene: 7. The CDR3 runs 14 residues. The DNA of the CDR3 is TGTGCCAGCAGCCTTACTACAGGGGGAGAGACCCAGTACTTC. Its translation is CASSLTTGGETQYF.

Remarks on this clonotype: A single base separates this from a much larger clone, so it may be a read error. This chain links TRBV29-1 with TRBJ1-1; D not certain. The CDR3 totals 13 residues. Trimming left V 5 bases short and J 1 base short, with 11 bases between. Germline CDR1 is SQVTM and CDR2 is ANQGSEA. The CDR3 spells CSVSAGPNTEAFF. DNA for the CDR3: TGCAGCGTTTCGGCAGGTCCGAACACTGAAGCTTTCTTT.

This clonotype was detected only a few times. This rearrangement joins TRBV4-2 to TRBJ1-1; D may be TRBD1 (6 bases). The CDR3 totals 12 residues. Germline V gene lookup returns CDR1 LGHNA and CDR2 YNFKEQ. V was cut by 3 bases and J by 10 bases, with 12 bases left in between. The CDR3 sequence: CASSHPTRGAFF. CDR3 in DNA: TGTGCCAGCAGCCACCCCACCAGGGGAGCTTTCTTT.

This clonotype was observed many times. CDR3 amino acids: CASSPRGQGQPQHF. DNA for the CDR3: TGTGCCAGCTCACCAAGGGGGCAGGGTCAGCCCCAGCATTTT. The rearrangement joins TRBV18 to TRBJ1-5, with TRBD1 identical over 7 bases. The junction had 4 bases not matched to a gene; V was cut back by 2 bases and J by 6 bases. This CDR3 region has 14 residues. Germline V gene lookup returns CDR1 KGHSH and CDR2 LQKENI.

This clonotype was seen more than once but under ten times. V usage is TRBV5-1 and J usage is TRBJ2-6; 12 nucleotides match TRBD1. V lost 2 bases, J lost 3 bases, and 6 bases stayed unmatched. The CDR3 runs to 18 residues. Germline V gene lookup returns CDR1 SGHRS and CDR2 YFSETQ. This CDR3 reads CASSFAGQGAVGANVLTF. CDR3 nucleotides: TGCGCCAGCAGCTTCGCGGGACAGGGGGCTGTTGGGGCCAACGTCCTGACTTTC.

This chain connects TRBV12-3 or TRBV12-4 to TRBJ1-5, with D possibly being TRBD1 (6 bases). The V end lost 3 bases, the J end lost 6 bases, and 18 bases lay between the germline ends. This CDR3 has 16 residues. The CDR3: CASSLGARGGGQPQHF. CDR3 coding DNA: TGTGCCAGCAGTTTGGGCGCCAGGGGCGGGGGTCAGCCCCAGCATTTT.

This clonotype was observed many times. The rearrangement links TRBV6-6 to TRBJ2-2; no definite D call. The CDR3 spans 13 residues. From germline, CDR1 is MNHNY and CDR2 SVGAGI (reference sequence). V lost 6 bases and J 1 base, leaving 6 bases between the germline ends. The CDR3 DNA reads as TGTGCCAGCAGAGACTGGAACACCGGGGAGCTGTTTTTT. This encodes CASRDWNTGELFF.

V usage is TRBV6-2 or TRBV6-3 and J usage is TRBJ1-2; D may be TRBD1 (6 bases). Germline V gives CDR1 MNHEY, CDR2 SVGEGT. Trimming stripped 2 bases from V and 0 bases from J, with 7 bases between. The CDR3 covers 14 residues. The CDR3 here is CASSYDRTNYGYTF. The CDR3 nucleotides are TGTGCCAGCAGTTACGACAGGACTAACTATGGCTACACCTTC.

The CDR3 DNA reads as TGCAGCGCCGGGGGACAGGGTCTCACCGGGGAGCTGTTTTTT. Residues: CSAGGQGLTGELFF. The chain carries TRBV29-1 and TRBJ2-2, with 9 bases lining up with TRBD1. The V segment lost 7 bases and the J segment 4 bases; nucleotides outside the gene matches: 7. Germline CDR1 is SQVTM and CDR2 is ANQGSEA. The length of the CDR3 is 14 residues.

The V call is TRBV14, the J call TRBJ2-1; the match to TRBD1 covers 8 bases. Germline trimming cut 2 bases from V and 2 bases from J; bases unmatched to any gene: 2. The CDR3 spans 15 residues. Looked up from germline, CDR1 is SGHDN and CDR2 is FVKESK. CDR3 residues: CASSQWTGTYNEQFF. The DNA of the CDR3 is TGTGCCAGCAGCCAATGGACAGGGACCTACAATGAGCAGTTCTTC.

At least ten counts were recorded for this clonotype. V is TRBV12-3 or TRBV12-4 and J is TRBJ2-1; 14 positions agree with TRBD2. V lost 1 base, J lost 9 bases, and 14 bases stayed unmatched. The CDR3 covers 19 residues. CDR3 loop: CASSLVHGGTSGGWGEQFF. CDR3 DNA sequence: TGTGCCAGCAGTTTAGTGCACGGAGGGACTAGCGGGGGTTGGGGTGAGCAGTTCTTC.

Ten or more counts support this clonotype. J is TRBJ1-5 and V is TRBV20-1; D is perhaps TRBD1 (6 bases). V was trimmed by 4 bases and J by 2 bases, leaving 6 bases between them. The V gene's germline CDR1 is DFQATT and CDR2 SNEGSKA (reference sequence). The CDR3 has 12 residues. This CDR3 is CSAKGGNQPQHF. The CDR3 DNA reads TGCAGTGCTAAGGGGGGCAATCAGCCCCAGCATTTT.

The table lists this clonotype with a few counts. The chain is built from TRBV3-1 and TRBJ1-6; TRBD1 aligns across 7 bases. The V and J ends lost 4 bases and 7 bases, in that order; junction bases with no gene match: 13. The CDR3 length is 17 residues. In germline, CDR1 is LGHDT, CDR2 YNNKEL (reference sequence). The chain's CDR3 is CASSRKSTGAVNSPLHF. CDR3 nucleotides: TGTGCCAGCAGCCGAAAGTCCACAGGGGCGGTAAATTCACCCCTCCACTTT.

There are many counts of this clonotype. The chain carries TRBV7-9 and TRBJ2-7; D could derive from TRBD1 or TRBD2 (5 bases each). The germline V gene encodes CDR1 SEHNR and CDR2 FQNEAQ (reference sequence). This CDR3 contains 13 residues. Trimming stripped 3 bases from V and 6 bases from J, with 12 bases between. CDR3 in amino acids: CASSLGQAGEQYF. CDR3 nucleotides: TGTGCCAGCAGCTTGGGGCAGGCGGGCGAGCAGTACTTC.

This clonotype was counted at least ten times. The rearrangement links TRBV5-1 to TRBJ1-3; no definite D call. The CDR3 is 16 residues long. CDR1 is SGHRS and CDR2 is YFSETQ in the germline V gene. V shed 0 bases and J shed 0 bases, with 10 bases lying between them. The CDR3 bases are TGCGCCAGCAGCTTGGAGGGATTACTCTCTGGAAACACCATATATTTT. Its protein product is CASSLEGLLSGNTIYF.

This clonotype was recorded many times. V and J are TRBV6-5 and TRBJ2-2, with D possibly being TRBD2 (7 bases). V lost 6 bases to trimming and J lost 7 bases, with 12 bases between them. CDR3 length: 13 residues. The germline gives CDR1 MNHEY, CDR2 SVGAGI. CDR3 DNA: TGTGCCAGCAGCGGGCGGGGGCACGGGGAGCTGTTTTTT. This gives the protein CASSGRGHGELFF.

The chain employs TRBV6-5 and TRBJ2-7; D unresolved. This CDR3 contains 13 residues. Germline loops: CDR1 MNHEY, CDR2 SVGAGI. The V end was cut by 2 bases, the J end by 2 bases, with 7 bases between. This CDR3 is CASSYGLAYEQYF. The CDR3 coding sequence is TGTGCCAGCAGTTACGGGCTAGCCTACGAGCAGTACTTC.

This chain connects TRBV4-3 to TRBJ2-7; no clear D gene. The CDR3 spans 14 residues. CDR1 and CDR2 from the germline V gene are LGHNA and YSLEER. V was trimmed by 1 base and J by 0 bases, leaving 7 bases between them. The CDR3 is CASSQGLTSYEQYF. The CDR3 DNA reads TGCGCCAGCAGCCAAGGGCTGACCTCCTACGAGCAGTACTTC.

The J gene is TRBJ2-7, the V gene TRBV28; 7 nucleotides align to TRBD1. The trim removed 7 bases at V and 3 bases at J, leaving 12 bases unmatched. In germline, CDR1 is MDHEN, CDR2 SYDVKM. CDR3 size: 15 residues. The CDR3 nucleotides read TGTGCCAGCAACCCACAGGGGACCCCAAACTACGAGCAGTACTTC. This codes for CASNPQGTPNYEQYF.

This clonotype has ten or more counts. V usage is TRBV4-1 and J usage is TRBJ2-3, with 9 positions matching TRBD2. Germline assignment: CDR1 MGHRA and CDR2 YSYEKL. The trim removed 10 bases at V and 5 bases at J, leaving 16 bases unmatched. This CDR3 has 16 residues. CDR3 nucleotides: TGCGCCACCCCCCCGGGTCGGCGGGGGGGAGGAGATACGCAGTATTTT. Translation: CATPPGRRGGGDTQYF.